This T cell receptor (beta chain) was sequenced in a study of T cell repertoires in cytomegalovirus infection. The overall study: The authors relied on CMV epitopes, both recently identified HLA-C-restricted and well-studied HLA-B-restricted. Through public TCR beta signatures, both CMV infection and matching HLA type were indicated.

Germline CDR1 is SGHTA and CDR2 is FQGNSA. The V end was cut by 3 bases, the J end by 7 bases, with 7 bases between. The CDR3 sequence is 12 residues long. TCRdb recomputed calls from the reads with MiXCR, one row per CDR3 protein. This sample carries around 81,000 distinct CDR3 sequences, 35% to 45% of them seen once, and the ten largest clones take approximately 95%. This clonotype was detected a few times. Its antigen is unidentified. Study-wide results and caveats: What dominated the ex vivo response were HLA-C-restricted CMV-specific TCR beta clonotypes. The cumulative frequency of public TCR beta families distinguished individuals who carried CMV together with the relevant HLA.

The receptor's source is a human donor in good health (CMV status not recorded). Some clones in this sample may be carry-over from other donors' samples. The chain couples TRBV7-2 to TRBJ2-1; no clear D gene. The material sequenced was CD8+ T cells from cultured PBMCs, taken from culture after CMV antigen stimulation. In DNA, the CDR3 is TGTGCCAGCAGCTTGTCTCTAAATGAGCAGTTCTTC. This gives the protein CASSLSLNEQFF.